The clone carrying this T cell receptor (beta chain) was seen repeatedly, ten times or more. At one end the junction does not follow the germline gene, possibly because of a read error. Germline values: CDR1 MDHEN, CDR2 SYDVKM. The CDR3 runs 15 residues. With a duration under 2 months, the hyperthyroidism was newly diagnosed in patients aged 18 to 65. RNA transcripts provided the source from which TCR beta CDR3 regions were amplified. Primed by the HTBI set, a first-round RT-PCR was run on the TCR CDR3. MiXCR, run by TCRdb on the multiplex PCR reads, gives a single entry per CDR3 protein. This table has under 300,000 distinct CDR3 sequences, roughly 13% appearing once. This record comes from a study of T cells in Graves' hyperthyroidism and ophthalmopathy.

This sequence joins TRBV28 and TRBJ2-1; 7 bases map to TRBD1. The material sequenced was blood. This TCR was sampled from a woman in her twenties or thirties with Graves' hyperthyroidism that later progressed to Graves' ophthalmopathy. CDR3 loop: CASSPRQGSYNGQFF. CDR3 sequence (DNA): TGTGCCAGCAGTCCACGACAGGGTTCCTACAATGGGCAGTTCTTC.